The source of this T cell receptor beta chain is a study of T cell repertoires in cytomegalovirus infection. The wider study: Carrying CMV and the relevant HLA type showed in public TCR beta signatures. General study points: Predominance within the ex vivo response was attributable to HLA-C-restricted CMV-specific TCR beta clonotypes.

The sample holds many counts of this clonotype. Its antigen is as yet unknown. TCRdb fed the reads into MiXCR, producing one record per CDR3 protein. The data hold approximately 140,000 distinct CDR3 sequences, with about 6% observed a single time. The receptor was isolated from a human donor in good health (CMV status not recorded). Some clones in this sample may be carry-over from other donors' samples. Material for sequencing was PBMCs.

This chain's CDR3 is CASSSRQGGSYNEQFF. In DNA, the CDR3 is TGTGCCAGCAGCTCTAGGCAGGGAGGGTCCTACAATGAGCAGTTCTTC. This sequence joins TRBV7-2 and TRBJ2-1; 7 bases match TRBD2. The CDR3 covers 16 residues. The J segment lost 1 base and the V segment lost 4 bases, leaving 7 bases of the junction unmatched. CDR1 is SGHTA and CDR2 is FQGNSA in the germline V gene.